These T cell receptor beta chains were read from a single sample in a study of technical replicates of blood from several donors. Some clones are missing from TCRdb's copy, which holds only in-frame ones; the method was immunoSEQ multiplex PCR. This sample has 65,000 to 80,000 clones, with approximately 95% found just once. Sequencing was carried out using T cells isolated from PBMCs. The receptors shown here come from a human donor in good health. The CDR3 runs from the conserved cysteine through the conserved F or W. D genes are given only for firm matches. Not all rows give a size; the values are once, few, many and, for expanded clones, a class.

TRBV25-1	TRBD2	NA	TRBJ2-3	CASSGGTSSDTQYF	TGTGCCAGCAGTGGGGGGACTAGCTCAGATACGCAGTATTTT
TRBV5-1	NA	NA	TRBJ2-7	CASCRDKPYEQYF	TGCGCCAGCTGCCGGGACAAGCCCTACGAGCAGTACTTC
TRBV6-1	TRBD1	NA	TRBJ1-2	CASSPTGDYGYTF	TGTGCCAGCAGTCCTACAGGGGACTATGGCTACACCTTC
TRBV4-1	NA	NA	TRBJ2-2	CASSQDYPGQAYRELFF	TGCGCCAGCAGCCAAGATTATCCCGGTCAGGCCTACCGGGAGCTGTTTTTT
TRBV21-1	NA	NA	TRBJ1-6	CASSKVDEDTNSPLHF	TGTGCCAGCAGCAAAGTAGATGAGGACACTAATTCACCCCTCCACTTT
TRBV4-1	TRBD1	NA	TRBJ2-7	CASSPDRTYEQYF	TGCGCCAGCAGCCCGGACAGGACCTACGAGCAGTACTTC
TRBV11-2	TRBD1	NA	TRBJ2-6	CASSFDFTGGSGANVLTF	TGTGCCAGCAGCTTTGATTTTACAGGGGGCTCTGGGGCCAACGTCCTGACTTTC
TRBV2	NA	once	TRBJ1-2	CATITQSNYGYTF	TGTGCCACAATCACCCAAAGCAACTATGGCTACACCTTC
TRBV5-1	NA	NA	TRBJ2-7	CASSLATGKSGSSYEQYF	TGCGCCAGCAGCTTGGCCACCGGGAAGTCGGGGAGTTCCTACGAGCAGTACTTC
TRBV28	TRBD2	NA	TRBJ2-7	CASIPTFGTSGRAGDEQYF	TGTGCCAGCATACCAACGTTCGGGACTAGCGGGAGGGCGGGTGACGAGCAGTACTTC
TRBV2	NA	NA	TRBJ1-2	CASSEASTGFRGYTF	TGTGCCAGCAGTGAAGCCTCTACAGGGTTTCGGGGCTACACCTTC
TRBV15	NA	NA	TRBJ2-3	CATTRSPGVTPTDTQYF	TGTGCCACCACCAGAAGCCCAGGGGTCACCCCCACAGATACGCAGTATTTT
TRBV6-5	NA	NA	TRBJ2-5	CAAGDTRQETQYF	TGTGCCGCGGGGGACACCCGCCAAGAGACCCAGTACTTC
TRBV7-9	TRBD1	NA	TRBJ1-1	CASSSGTERYTEAFF	TGTGCCAGCAGCTCAGGGACAGAGAGATACACTGAAGCTTTCTTT
TRBV9	TRBD2	once	TRBJ2-3	CASSGTSGGGPTDTQYF	TGTGCCAGCAGCGGGACTAGCGGGGGGGGACCCACAGATACGCAGTATTTT
TRBV10-1	NA	once	TRBJ1-2	CASSETGHPYGYTF	TGCGCCAGCAGTGAGACAGGGCATCCGTATGGCTACACCTTC
TRBV19	TRBD2	NA	TRBJ2-5	CASSTGTSGRMGETQYF	TGTGCCAGTAGTACCGGGACTAGCGGGAGGATGGGTGAGACCCAGTACTTC
TRBV11-2	TRBD2	once	TRBJ2-7	CASSPGTSDEQYF	TGTGCCAGCAGCCCCGGGACTAGCGACGAGCAGTACTTC
TRBV7-9	NA	NA	TRBJ2-3	CASSSLTSLSTDTQYF	TGTGCCAGCAGTTCCCTAACTAGTCTAAGCACAGATACGCAGTATTTT
TRBV19	TRBD1	NA	TRBJ2-7	CATSPGDSVTYEQYF	TGTGCCACCTCACCTGGGGACAGCGTAACCTACGAGCAGTACTTC
TRBV5-1	TRBD2	NA	TRBJ2-5	CASSFKASGETQYF	TGCGCCAGCAGCTTTAAGGCTAGCGGAGAGACCCAGTACTTC
TRBV7-9	NA	NA	TRBJ2-7	CASSFREGDEQYF	TGTGCCAGCAGTTTTCGGGAAGGAGACGAGCAGTACTTC
TRBV15	NA	NA	TRBJ2-7	CATSRNKRQVPNEQYF	TGTGCCACCAGCAGAAACAAAAGACAGGTTCCCAACGAGCAGTACTTC
TRBV7-7	TRBD2	NA	TRBJ2-1	CASSPGLAGGSSYNEQFF	TGTGCCAGCAGCCCCGGACTAGCGGGAGGAAGCTCCTACAATGAGCAGTTCTTC
TRBV11-3	NA	NA	TRBJ2-1	CASSETGTPYNEQFF	TGTGCCAGCAGCGAAACCGGGACACCTTACAATGAGCAGTTCTTC
TRBV5-4	TRBD1	NA	TRBJ2-5	CASSPGQGIGETQYF	TGTGCCAGCAGCCCGGGACAGGGGATTGGTGAGACCCAGTACTTC
TRBV7-2	NA	once	TRBJ1-1	CASHYTEAFF	TGTGCCAGCCACTACACTGAAGCTTTCTTT
TRBV10-3	NA	NA	TRBJ2-7	CAISESTVAAYEQYF	TGTGCCATCAGTGAGTCGACAGTAGCGGCCTACGAGCAGTACTTC
TRBV10-3	TRBD2	NA	TRBJ2-7	CANSGSRYEQYF	TGTGCCAATAGCGGGAGCAGGTACGAGCAGTACTTC
TRBV18	TRBD1	NA	TRBJ1-2	CASSLSGTGALNYGYTF	TGTGCCAGCTCACTCTCCGGGACAGGGGCTCTGAACTATGGCTACACCTTC
TRBV15	NA	NA	TRBJ2-5	CATSRSRSEETQYF	TGTGCCACCAGCAGATCCCGGTCGGAAGAGACCCAGTACTTC
TRBV19	TRBD2	NA	TRBJ2-1	CATAGVAGEFNEQFF	TGTGCCACCGCGGGGGTGGCGGGAGAGTTCAATGAGCAGTTCTTC
TRBV6-1	NA	NA	TRBJ2-7	CASSEAGTLLSYEQYF	TGTGCCAGCAGTGAAGCAGGGACACTACTGTCCTACGAGCAGTACTTC
TRBV5-1	NA	NA	TRBJ2-7	CASSLEGRTSYEQYF	TGCGCCAGCAGCTTAGAGGGTCGGACCTCCTACGAGCAGTACTTC
TRBV27	TRBD1	NA	TRBJ2-3	CASSPGQGGQDTQYF	TGTGCCAGCAGTCCCGGACAGGGGGGGCAAGATACGCAGTATTTT
TRBV28	TRBD1	NA	TRBJ1-1	CASSLWTPGTGDEAFF	TGTGCCAGCAGTTTATGGACTCCAGGGACAGGTGATGAAGCTTTCTTT
TRBV2	TRBD1	NA	TRBJ1-5	CASREQGVRNQPQHF	TGTGCCAGCAGGGAACAGGGGGTACGCAATCAGCCCCAGCATTTT
TRBV30	TRBD2	once	TRBJ2-3	CAWSSLGGGTDTQYF	TGTGCCTGGAGCTCCCTCGGGGGGGGCACAGATACGCAGTATTTT
TRBV28	TRBD1	NA	TRBJ1-4	CASSLHRGVGEKLFF	TGTGCCAGCAGCCTTCACAGGGGGGTAGGTGAAAAACTGTTTTTT
TRBV29-1	NA	NA	TRBJ2-1	CSVGGGNEQFF	TGCAGCGTGGGGGGAGGCAATGAGCAGTTCTTC
TRBV5-4	NA	NA	TRBJ2-5	CASSQSKIETQYF	TGTGCCAGCAGCCAGTCCAAAATAGAGACCCAGTACTTC
TRBV28	TRBD1	once	TRBJ1-2	CASSLPTGDYGYTF	TGTGCCAGCAGTCTTCCGACAGGGGACTATGGCTACACCTTC
TRBV5-1	NA	once	TRBJ2-7	CASSLTAGSYEQYF	TGCGCCAGCAGCTTGACAGCCGGATCCTACGAGCAGTACTTC
TRBV27	TRBD1	NA	TRBJ1-4	CASSPPTGGGGEKLFF	TGTGCCAGCAGTCCCCCGACAGGGGGAGGTGGTGAAAAACTGTTTTTT
TRBV11-3	NA	few	TRBJ1-2	CASSFRGANYGYTF	TGTGCCAGCAGCTTTCGGGGTGCGAACTATGGCTACACCTTC